The present TCR beta chain was sequenced within a study of blood T cell repertoires in COVID-19. The table came from immunoSEQ multiplex PCR; TCRdb's copy has only in-frame clones and leaves some out. The sample carries around 380,000 clones, about 87% recorded once. The clonotype comes from a man aged 25-40 years who had recovered from COVID-19. Sequenced input: PBMCs or T cells enriched from blood (not recorded which).

The CDR3 sequence: CASSPGQGMNTEAFF. DNA for the CDR3: TGCGCCAGCAGCCCAGGACAGGGAATGAACACTGAAGCTTTCTTT. The rearrangement links TRBV5-1 to TRBJ1-1; 8 bases align to TRBD1. The CDR3 is made up of 15 amino acids. Losses at the gene ends were 4 bases for V and 0 bases for J; bases not matched to a gene: 5. The germline gives CDR1 SGHRS, CDR2 YFSETQ.